The T cell receptor (beta chain) under discussion was sequenced for a study of cytomegalovirus exposure and HLA in healthy donors. Researchers ran the PCR with 60 Vbeta and 13 Jbeta primers. TCRdb's table, derived via immunoSEQ multiplex PCR, lists solely in-frame clones and lacks some. The data hold some 150,000 clones, with more than 70% observed a single time. Only a few counts were recorded for this clone. Antigen unknown. Points from the study as a whole: Reports described diagnosis of cytomegalovirus status by the classifier as highly specific and sensitive. Among the most significant clusters, several appeared linked to common viral pathogens in a later analysis. CMV serostatus alone was available as immune exposure information.

The CDR3 runs to 15 residues. Germline values: CDR1 SGHTA, CDR2 FQGTGA. V trimming: 10 bases; J trimming: 7 bases; junction bases outside the gene matches: 12. Sequencing input: PBMCs. This sequence originates from a man between 50 and 59 years old in good health and CMV-seropositive. V usage is TRBV7-3 and J usage is TRBJ2-1, with 11 positions matching TRBD2. As DNA, the CDR3 is TGTGCCACCGAGCCCTTAGCGGGAGGGCCGAATGAGCAGTTCTTC. Translated: CATEPLAGGPNEQFF.